These 30 T cell receptor beta chains were all obtained from the same sample, sequenced in a study of blood T cell repertoires in COVID-19. Measured with immunoSEQ multiplex PCR; TCRdb has only the in-frame clones, and not every one. The data contain 150,000 to 190,000 clones, approximately 85% of them seen just once; the ten biggest clones take up roughly 8.3%. Sequenced: peripheral blood. The receptors derive from a woman between 55 and 75 years old with COVID-19, enrolled during active disease.

This clone came up a few times. This chain links TRBV7-3 with TRBJ2-5; D is perhaps TRBD2 (5 bases). V lost 4 bases and J 5 bases, leaving 20 bases between the germline ends. Per the germline V gene, CDR1 is SGHTA and CDR2 is FQGTGA. This CDR3 spans 16 amino acids. The CDR3 reads CASSSRTGPGGETQYF. Written as DNA, the CDR3 is TGTGCCAGCAGCTCACGGACCGGGCCCGGCGGGGAGACCCAGTACTTC.

The chain employs TRBV4-1 and TRBJ1-2; 8 nucleotides line up with TRBD1. This CDR3 contains 15 residues. V lost 4 bases and J lost 4; bases outside the gene matches: 8. CDR1 MGHRA and CDR2 YSYEKL come from the germline V gene. The DNA for the CDR3 is TGCGCCAGCAGCCTTCGGGGGACAGGAGGCTATGGCTACACCTTC. It specifies CASSLRGTGGYGYTF.

This clone was seen a handful of times. CDR3 in DNA: TGCGCCAGCACCGCGGGGACAGGGGGAACCTACGAGCAGTACTTC. This encodes CASTAGTGGTYEQYF. The chain employs TRBV10-2 and TRBJ2-7; TRBD1 aligns across 11 bases. Unmatched junction bases numbered 7, after V lost 7 bases and J lost 2 bases. This CDR3 comprises 15 residues. Germline loops: CDR1 WSHSY, CDR2 SAAADI.

The V gene is TRBV7-9, the J gene TRBJ1-2, with D possibly TRBD1 on 6 matching bases. CDR1 is SEHNR, CDR2 FQNEAQ, per germline (reference sequence). The CDR3 has 14 amino acids. Trimming cost V 7 bases and J 3 bases, with 15 bases left between them. The CDR3 sequence: CASTGNGGHYGYTF. As DNA, the CDR3 is TGTGCCAGCACCGGCAACGGGGGGCACTATGGCTACACCTTC.

The chain carries TRBV5-5 and TRBJ2-2, with TRBD1 identical over 8 bases. CDR1 is SGHKS and CDR2 is YYEKEE in the germline V gene (reference sequence). Germline trimming cut 2 bases from V and 4 bases from J; bases unmatched to any gene: 4. CDR3 size: 15 residues. The CDR3 sequence is CASSFRGQGTGELFF. CDR3 bases: TGTGCCAGCAGCTTCAGGGGGCAGGGCACCGGGGAGCTGTTTTTT. The full variable domain, rest sourced from reference TRBV5-5 and TRBJ2-2, is DAGVTQSPTHLIKTRGQQVTLRCSPISGHKSVSWYQQVLGQGPQFIFQYYEKEERGRGNFPDRFSARQFPNYSSELNVNALLLGDSALYLCASSFRGQGTGELFFGEGSRLTVL.

CDR3 amino acids: CASSPQRESSYNEQFF. The CDR3 DNA reads TGTGCCAGCTCACCCCAGCGGGAGAGCTCCTACAATGAGCAGTTCTTC. The chain combines TRBV18 with TRBJ2-1, with 8 bases fitting TRBD2. Germline CDR1 reads KGHSH; CDR2 reads LQKENI. The CDR3 totals 16 residues. V lost 3 bases to trimming and J lost 0 bases; unmatched junction nucleotides: 4.

The sample holds a few counts of this clone. The V and J genes are TRBV6-5 and TRBJ2-2; D may be TRBD2 (5 bases). CDR3 length: 15 residues. Trimming stripped 1 base from V and 7 bases from J, with 13 bases between. Looked up from germline, CDR1 is MNHEY and CDR2 is SVGAGI. The CDR3 reads CASSYFLATDGELFF. In DNA, the CDR3 is TGTGCCAGCAGTTACTTCCTAGCTACAGACGGGGAGCTGTTTTTT.

This clone was picked up one time. The CDR3 bases are TGTGCCTGGAGCGCTCAGGGGTATAGCGACACTGAAGCTTTCTTT. The encoded protein is CAWSAQGYSDTEAFF. The chain couples TRBV30 to TRBJ1-1; D is possibly TRBD1 (6 bases). The germline V and J ends were trimmed by 3 bases and 3 bases, with 17 bases remaining between them. This CDR3 contains 15 residues. Looked up from germline, CDR1 is GTSNPN and CDR2 is SVGIG (reference sequence).

Note on this clone: Relative to the germline gene, one junction end is altered; a read error may explain this. The rearrangement joins TRBV12-3 or TRBV12-4 to TRBJ2-7; 8 bases align to TRBD1. This CDR3 is 12 amino acids long. CDR3 region: CASSLVDRERYF. CDR3 nucleotide sequence: TGTGCCAGCAGTTTAGTGGACAGGGAGCGGTACTTC.

This clone showed up just once. This rearrangement joins TRBV19 to TRBJ1-1, with TRBD1 matching 7 bases. Germline loops: CDR1 LNHDA, CDR2 SQIVND (reference sequence). With 4 bases clipped from V and 6 bases from J, the junction kept 11 bases outside the gene matches. CDR3 length: 15 amino acids. The CDR3 here is CASSTRQGEVSEAFF. Here the CDR3 DNA reads TGTGCCAGTAGTACCAGACAGGGAGAAGTCTCTGAAGCTTTCTTT. The whole variable domain, remainder taken from reference TRBV19 and TRBJ1-1, is DGGITQSPKYLFRKEGQNVTLSCEQNLNHDAMYWYRQDPGQGLRLIYYSQIVNDFQKGDIAEGYSVSREKKESFPLTVTSAQKNPTAFYLCASSTRQGEVSEAFFGQGTRLTVV.

CDR3 DNA: TGTGCCAGCAGCCCCGGACAGACTGGAAACACCATATATTTT. Translated: CASSPGQTGNTIYF. This chain joins TRBV3-1 (or the pseudogene TRBV3-2) and TRBJ1-3, with a tentative D call TRBD1 (6 bases). Germline V gives CDR1 LGHDT, CDR2 YNNKEL (reference sequence). V was pared by 4 bases and J by 2 bases, with 9 bases between. This CDR3 spans 14 amino acids.

V usage is TRBV5-1 and J usage is TRBJ1-1; D gene uncertain. Per the germline V gene, CDR1 is SGHRS and CDR2 is YFSETQ. Trimming pared 0 bases from V and 4 bases from J, leaving 7 bases between. The CDR3 is 13 residues long. CDR3 DNA: TGCGCCAGCAGCTTGGGTTTCGGCACTGAAGCTTTCTTT. This translates into CASSLGFGTEAFF.

This chain links TRBV21-1 with TRBJ1-6; the table's TRBD1 call for D was not verified on the DNA. TRBV21-1 is a listed pseudogene. This CDR3 spans 15 amino acids. The CDR3 spells CASSHRGGPNSPLHF. The CDR3, as DNA: TGTGCCAGCAGCCACAGGGGTGGGCCTAATTCACCCCTCCACTTT.

As for this clone: One end of the junction varies from germline; a read error may be responsible. This rearrangement joins TRBV2 to TRBJ2-1; 8 positions match TRBD2. Germline V gene data show CDR1 as SNHLY and CDR2 as FYNNEI. This CDR3 is built from 19 residues. The CDR3 nucleotides read TGTGCCAGCAGTGAGTCAGGCAGGTTGAGTAGGACTAGCTACGATGAGCAGTTCTTC. Translation gives CASSESGRLSRTSYDEQFF.

V is TRBV19 and J is TRBJ2-1; 12 bases agree with TRBD2. The CDR3 totals 20 residues. Germline CDR1 LNHDA, CDR2 SQIVND (reference sequence). The trim removed 1 base at V and 2 bases at J, leaving 12 bases unmatched. CDR3 DNA: TGTGCCAGTAGTATAGGGCGGGTGAGGACTAGCGGGGTTCCCTACAATGAGCAGTTCTTC. Translating it yields CASSIGRVRTSGVPYNEQFF.

This rearrangement joins TRBV19 to TRBJ2-5; TRBD2 aligns across 7 bases. J lost 5 bases, V lost 7 bases, and 16 bases had no gene match. The CDR3 is made up of 16 amino acids. CDR1 is LNHDA and CDR2 is SQIVND in the germline V gene (reference sequence). The CDR3 DNA reads TGTGCCAGTATAACTTGGGAAAGCGGGGTAGGGGAGACCCAGTACTTC. Translating it yields CASITWESGVGETQYF.

The V gene is TRBV6-1, the J gene TRBJ1-5; 7 bases are a match to TRBD1. The CDR3 spans 16 residues. V lost 4 bases to trimming and J lost 3 bases; unmatched junction nucleotides: 9. Germline-derived CDR1 and CDR2 are MNHNS and SASEGT. CDR3 nucleotides: TGTGCCAGCAGTGCAGACAGGGTTACCAACAATCAGCCCCAGCATTTT. As protein: CASSADRVTNNQPQHF.

This sequence joins TRBV15 and TRBJ1-2; 9 bases map to TRBD1. The trim removed 1 base at V and 11 bases at J, leaving 11 bases unmatched. Germline loops: CDR1 LNHNV, CDR2 YYDKDF (reference sequence). CDR3 length: 15 residues. CDR3 sequence: CATSRVGTGYLGYTF. DNA of the CDR3: TGTGCCACCAGCAGAGTAGGGACAGGGTATTTGGGGTACACCTTC.

This clone came up once. The rearrangement uses TRBV24-1 and TRBJ2-7; D gene unclear. CDR1 and CDR2 (germline): KGHDR, SFDVKD. This CDR3 has 14 residues. V was clipped by 2 bases and J by 6 bases, with 13 bases between them. The CDR3: CATSDSRSDCEQYF. The CDR3, as DNA: TGTGCCACCAGTGATTCACGGTCCGACTGCGAGCAGTACTTC.

This clone turned up a few times. This chain links TRBV2 with TRBJ1-1; 9 bases map to TRBD1. V lost 6 bases to trimming and J lost 0 bases; unmatched junction nucleotides: 5. This CDR3 is 15 amino acids long. Germline lookup yields CDR1 SNHLY and CDR2 FYNNEI. The CDR3 reads CASRQDRGMNTEAFF. Written as DNA, the CDR3 is TGTGCCAGCAGACAGGACAGGGGAATGAACACTGAAGCTTTCTTT.

The J gene is TRBJ1-2, the V gene TRBV3-1 (or the pseudogene TRBV3-2), with 8 bases fitting TRBD1. V dropped 1 base and J dropped 0; count of bases not matched to a gene: 1. The CDR3 extends over 15 amino acids. Germline V gene sequence: CDR1 LGHDT, CDR2 YNNKEL (reference sequence). CDR3 protein: CASSQGTGSNYGYTF. As DNA, the CDR3 is TGTGCCAGCAGCCAAGGGACAGGGTCTAACTATGGCTACACCTTC.

The gene calls are TRBV7-3 and TRBJ2-1, with TRBD2 identical over 7 bases. This CDR3 spans 16 amino acids. From germline, CDR1 is SGHTA and CDR2 FQGTGA. Trimming cost V 5 bases and J 2 bases; bases outside gene matches: 9. The CDR3 loop reads CASSTQAGIAYNEQFF. CDR3 nucleotides: TGTGCCAGCAGCACACAAGCGGGAATCGCCTACAATGAGCAGTTCTTC.

The chain employs TRBV10-2 and TRBJ2-1; D perhaps matches TRBD1 (6 bases). Germline assignment: CDR1 WSHSY and CDR2 SAAADI. Trimming cost V 10 bases and J 0 bases, with 22 bases left between them. CDR3 length: 17 amino acids. The CDR3 protein is CATQPHRAASSYNEQFF. The DNA for the CDR3 is TGCGCCACTCAACCCCACAGGGCTGCTAGCTCCTACAATGAGCAGTTCTTC.

This chain links TRBV12-3 or TRBV12-4 with TRBJ1-2, with D hard to call. This CDR3 comprises 12 residues. CDR3 sequence: CATVRANYGYTF. The CDR3 DNA is TGTGCAACGGTGCGAGCTAACTATGGCTACACCTTC.

The CDR3 bases are TGTGCCAGCAGCCATACAGGGATTGGTTCACCCCTCCACTTT. As protein: CASSHTGIGSPLHF. This chain links TRBV7-3 with TRBJ1-6; D possibly corresponds to TRBD1 (6 bases). The V gene's germline CDR1 is SGHTA and CDR2 FQGTGA. V was clipped by 5 bases and J by 9 bases, with 14 bases between them. There are 14 residues in the CDR3.

The chain recombines TRBV19 with TRBJ1-2, with D perhaps matching TRBD1 (5 bases). Trimming pared 2 bases from V and 6 bases from J, leaving 13 bases between. The CDR3 extends over 14 amino acids. Germline V gives CDR1 LNHDA, CDR2 SQIVND (reference sequence). The CDR3 DNA follows: TGTGCCAGTAGTATATCGGGGGTTAAGCATGGCTACACCTTC. The encoded protein is CASSISGVKHGYTF.

This clone was seen once. This rearrangement joins TRBV5-6 to TRBJ1-1; maybe TRBD1 (5 bases). CDR1 and CDR2 from the germline V gene are SGHDT and YYEEEE. V lost 4 bases and J 4 bases, leaving 17 bases between the germline ends. This CDR3 spans 15 amino acids. In DNA form, the CDR3 reads TGTGCCAGCAGCATAGGGGCAGCGTTAGCCACTGAAGCTTTCTTT. Translated, it gives CASSIGAALATEAFF.

The chain is built from TRBV18 and TRBJ1-2, with D possibly being TRBD1 (5 bases). Germline loops: CDR1 KGHSH, CDR2 LQKENI. V lost 3 bases and J lost 0, with 5 bases in between. The CDR3 consists of 13 residues. The CDR3 sequence is CASSPTANYGYTF. The CDR3 DNA reads TGTGCCAGCTCACCGACAGCTAACTATGGCTACACCTTC.

This chain joins TRBV6-6 and TRBJ1-1; D uncertain. This CDR3 contains 16 residues. Trimming stripped 5 bases from V and 0 bases from J, with 16 bases between. CDR1 MNHNY and CDR2 SVGAGI come from the germline V gene (reference sequence). Here the CDR3 DNA reads TGTGCCAGCAGTCCCCTCGGCCGCGGGATGAACACTGAAGCTTTCTTT. The encoded protein is CASSPLGRGMNTEAFF.

The chain carries TRBV20-1 and TRBJ1-1; no firm D call. The CDR3 sequence is 14 residues long. Germline-derived CDR1 and CDR2 are DFQATT and SNEGSKA (reference sequence). Trimming stripped 3 bases from V and 4 bases from J, with 15 bases between. The CDR3 region has the DNA TGCAGTGCTAGTAGTCCGCCATCGGGCACTGAAGCTTTCTTT. Protein sequence: CSASSPPSGTEAFF.